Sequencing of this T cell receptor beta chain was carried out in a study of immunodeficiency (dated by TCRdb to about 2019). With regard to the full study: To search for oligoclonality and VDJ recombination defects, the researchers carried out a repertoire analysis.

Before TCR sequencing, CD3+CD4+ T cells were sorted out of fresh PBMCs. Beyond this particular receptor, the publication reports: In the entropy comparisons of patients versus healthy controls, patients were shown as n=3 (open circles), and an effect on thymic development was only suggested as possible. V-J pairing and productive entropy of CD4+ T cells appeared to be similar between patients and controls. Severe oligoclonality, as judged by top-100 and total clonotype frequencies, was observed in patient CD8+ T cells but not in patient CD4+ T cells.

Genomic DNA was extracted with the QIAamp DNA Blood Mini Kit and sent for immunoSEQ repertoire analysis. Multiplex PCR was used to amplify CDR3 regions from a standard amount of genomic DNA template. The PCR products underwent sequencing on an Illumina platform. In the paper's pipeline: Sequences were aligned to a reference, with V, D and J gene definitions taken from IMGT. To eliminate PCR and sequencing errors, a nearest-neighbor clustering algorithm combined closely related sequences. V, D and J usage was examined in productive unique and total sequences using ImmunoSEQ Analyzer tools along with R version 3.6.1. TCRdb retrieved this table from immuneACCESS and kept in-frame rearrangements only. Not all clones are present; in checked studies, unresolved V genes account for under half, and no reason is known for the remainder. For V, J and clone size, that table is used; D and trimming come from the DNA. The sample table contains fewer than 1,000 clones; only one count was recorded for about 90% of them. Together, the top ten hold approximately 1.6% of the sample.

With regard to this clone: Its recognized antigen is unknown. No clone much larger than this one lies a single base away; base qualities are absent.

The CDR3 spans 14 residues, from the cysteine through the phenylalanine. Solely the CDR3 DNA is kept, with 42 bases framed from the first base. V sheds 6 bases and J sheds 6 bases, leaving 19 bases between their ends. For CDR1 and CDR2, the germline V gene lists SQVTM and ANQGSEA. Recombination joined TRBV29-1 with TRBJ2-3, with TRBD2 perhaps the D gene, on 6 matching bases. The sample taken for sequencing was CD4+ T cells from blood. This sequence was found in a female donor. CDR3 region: CSVCQLAVSDTQYF. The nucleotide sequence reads TGCAGCGTCTGCCAACTAGCAGTTTCTGATACGCAGTATTTT.